The 17 T cell receptor beta chains reported below all come from one sample, sequenced in a study of identical twins. TCRdb re-called the 5' RACE reads through MiXCR, storing one row per CDR3 protein. The sample holds some 660,000 distinct CDR3 sequences; about 9.4% are singletons and the top ten take around 0.98%. This sample also appeared in a second study, on yellow fever vaccine responses in identical twins.

The sequenced material came from PBMCs. These receptors all come from a woman between 18 and 30 years old in good health.

This clonotype was seen many times. The chain has TRBV7-8 and TRBJ1-5; D may be TRBD1 (5 bases). This CDR3 comprises 16 residues. With 1 base removed from V and 3 bases from J, the gap between germline ends came to 13 bases. Germline CDR1 reads SGHVS; CDR2 reads FQNEAQ. This CDR3 reads CASSLERRTFNQPQHF. For the CDR3, the DNA is TGTGCCAGCAGCTTAGAGCGTCGGACATTCAATCAGCCCCAGCATTTT.

This clonotype was observed a few times. The V gene is TRBV4-3, the J gene TRBJ2-7, with D possibly TRBD2 on 5 matching bases. CDR1 is LGHNA, CDR2 YSLEER, per germline. The CDR3 extends over 15 amino acids. V shed 1 base and J shed 0 bases, with 10 bases lying between them. As DNA, the CDR3 is TGCGCCAGCAGCCAAGTAGCGAAGAGCTCCTACGAGCAGTACTTC. Translating gives CASSQVAKSSYEQYF.

The chain joins TRBV6-2 or TRBV6-3 to TRBJ2-2; 7 nucleotides agree with TRBD1. This CDR3 region has 14 residues. CDR1 is MNHEY and CDR2 is SVGEGT in the germline V gene. With 6 bases clipped from V and 7 bases from J, the junction kept 8 bases outside the gene matches. The chain's CDR3 is CASSSGTEDGELFF. The CDR3 coding sequence is TGTGCCAGCAGCTCAGGGACAGAGGACGGGGAGCTGTTTTTT.

This clonotype was detected a few times. This rearrangement joins TRBV5-1 to TRBJ2-5; D might be TRBD1 or TRBD2, each matching 6 bases. This CDR3 is 15 amino acids long. Per the germline V gene, CDR1 is SGHRS and CDR2 is YFSETQ. V shed 0 bases and J shed 5 bases, with 14 bases lying between them. The CDR3 spells CASSLGQVGGETQYF. The CDR3 nucleotides read TGCGCCAGCAGCTTGGGACAGGTCGGAGGGGAGACCCAGTACTTC.

The chain joins TRBV4-3 to TRBJ1-2; no clear D gene. The V gene lost 0 bases and the J gene lost 8 bases, with 7 bases spanning the gap. This CDR3 spans 12 amino acids. Germline CDR1 LGHNA, CDR2 YSLEER. The CDR3 DNA follows: TGCGCCAGCAGCCAAGATATGGGCGGCTACACCTTC. Translated: CASSQDMGGYTF.

This chain joins TRBV15 and TRBJ2-2; D perhaps matches TRBD1 (7 bases). V was pared by 0 bases and J by 5 bases, with 25 bases between. The CDR3 runs 20 residues. CDR1 LNHNV and CDR2 YYDKDF come from the germline V gene (reference sequence). This CDR3 is CATSRDSRGAVRRGTGELFF. CDR3 DNA: TGTGCCACCAGCAGAGATTCCAGGGGGGCAGTGCGTCGAGGTACCGGGGAGCTGTTTTTT.

In its sample, this clonotype was seen many times. The CDR3 is CASSLVRANQETQYF. CDR3 sequence (DNA): TGTGCCAGCAGCTTAGTCAGGGCTAACCAAGAGACCCAGTACTTC. This chain connects TRBV7-2 to TRBJ2-5; D might be TRBD1 (5 bases). The CDR3 covers 15 residues. Germline V gene sequence: CDR1 SGHTA, CDR2 FQGNSA. V lost 1 base and J lost 0, with 9 bases in between. Full variable domain (remainder filled in from reference TRBV7-2 and TRBJ2-5): GAGVSQSPSNKVTEKGKDVELRCDPISGHTALYWYRQSLGQGLEFLIYFQGNSAPDKSGLPSDRFSAERTGGSVSTLTIQRTQQEDSAVYLCASSLVRANQETQYFGPGTRLLVL.

This clonotype has at least ten counts. The J gene is TRBJ1-1, the V gene TRBV4-1; TRBD1 is a possible D gene (5 bases). The ends were cut back, 6 bases at V and 5 bases at J, with 16 bases in the middle. Germline CDR1 reads MGHRA; CDR2 reads YSYEKL. The CDR3 consists of 14 residues. The CDR3 DNA sequence: TGCGCCAGCAGTCCACAGGAAAAGCGTACTGAAGCTTTCTTT. Its protein product is CASSPQEKRTEAFF.

In this sample, this clonotype turned up a few times. This chain joins TRBV29-1 and TRBJ1-4, with D perhaps TRBD1 (5 bases). This CDR3 comprises 14 residues. The ends were cut back, 7 bases at V and 1 base at J, with 13 bases in the middle. Per germline, CDR1 SQVTM and CDR2 ANQGSEA. This CDR3 is CSATAQGTNEKLFF. The DNA of the CDR3 is TGCAGCGCTACAGCCCAGGGAACTAATGAAAAACTGTTTTTT. The full variable domain, in which reference TRBV29-1 and TRBJ1-4 provide the parts outside the CDR3, is SAVISQKPSRDICQRGTSLTIQCQVDSQVTMMFWYRQQPGQSLTLIATANQGSEATYESGFVIDKFPISRPNLTFSTLTVSNMSPEDSSIYLCSATAQGTNEKLFFGSGTQLSVL.

This clonotype was detected ten times or more. The chain uses TRBV24-1 and TRBJ2-4, with TRBD1 as a possible D gene (6 bases). The V gene lost 4 bases and the J gene lost 7 bases, with 13 bases spanning the gap. This CDR3 contains 14 residues. The germline gives CDR1 KGHDR, CDR2 SFDVKD. The CDR3: CATSDAGTSNIQYF. CDR3 DNA: TGTGCCACCAGTGACGCCGGGACATCCAACATTCAGTACTTC.

The sample holds many counts of this clonotype. The J gene is TRBJ2-1, the V gene TRBV27; possibly TRBD1 for D (9 bases). This CDR3 is 15 amino acids long. The V and J ends lost 3 bases and 7 bases respectively, with 16 bases between them. CDR1 MNHEY and CDR2 SMNVEV come from the germline V gene (reference sequence). CDR3 residues: CASSFSGTGWNEQFF. As DNA, the CDR3 is TGTGCCAGCAGTTTTAGCGGGACAGGGTGGAATGAGCAGTTCTTC.

The V gene is TRBV4-1, the J gene TRBJ2-7, with D tentatively TRBD2 (6 bases). CDR1 is MGHRA and CDR2 is YSYEKL in the germline V gene. The CDR3 runs to 14 residues. V was cut by 4 bases and J by 1 base, with 11 bases left in between. DNA of the CDR3: TGCGCCAGCAGCCTCGAGACTAGTTCCTACGAGCAGTACTTC. This gives the protein CASSLETSSYEQYF.

Only a few counts were recorded for this clonotype. The rearrangement links TRBV20-1 to TRBJ2-7; weak D call: TRBD2 (5 bases). Germline CDR1 DFQATT, CDR2 SNEGSKA (reference sequence). V was trimmed by 6 bases and J by 1 base, leaving 13 bases between them. CDR3 length equals 13 residues. The CDR3 region has the DNA TGCAGTGCACCAAGCGGCCCATCCTACGAGCAGTACTTC. Its protein product is CSAPSGPSYEQYF.

This clonotype was seen a handful of times. CDR3 in amino acids: CAGDSFPGTDTQYF. The CDR3 DNA reads as TGTGCCGGTGACTCATTTCCGGGCACAGATACGCAGTATTTT. This chain uses TRBV27 with TRBJ2-3; no reliable D call. CDR1 is MNHEY, CDR2 SMNVEV, per germline (reference sequence). This CDR3 region has 14 residues. Trimming pared 11 bases from V and 1 base from J, leaving 16 bases between.

In its sample, this clonotype was seen many times. The chain joins TRBV9 to TRBJ2-2; 13 bases agree with TRBD2. The germline gives CDR1 SGDLS, CDR2 YYNGEE. This CDR3 comprises 16 residues. Germline trimming cut 4 bases from V and 6 bases from J; bases unmatched to any gene: 6. The CDR3 DNA follows: TGTGCCAGCAGCACACTAGCGGGGGGGCTGTCCGGGGAGCTGTTTTTT. Translated: CASSTLAGGLSGELFF.

The genes are TRBV20-1 and TRBJ2-1; D is ambiguous. V was shortened by 4 bases and J by 1 base, with 5 bases between the two germline ends. Germline-derived CDR1 and CDR2 are DFQATT and SNEGSKA (reference sequence). The CDR3 has 12 residues. Here the CDR3 DNA reads TGCAGTGCTACCTTGTCCTACAATGAGCAGTTCTTC. This sequence encodes CSATLSYNEQFF.

This clonotype has just a few counts. V and J are TRBV9 and TRBJ1-1; tentative D call: TRBD1 (6 bases). Deletions cut 0 bases from V and 1 base from J, with 10 bases between. Germline values: CDR1 SGDLS, CDR2 YYNGEE. The length of the CDR3 is 15 residues. The CDR3 nucleotides are TGTGCCAGCAGCGTAGAGGGGGTCCAGAACACTGAAGCTTTCTTT. Translation gives CASSVEGVQNTEAFF.